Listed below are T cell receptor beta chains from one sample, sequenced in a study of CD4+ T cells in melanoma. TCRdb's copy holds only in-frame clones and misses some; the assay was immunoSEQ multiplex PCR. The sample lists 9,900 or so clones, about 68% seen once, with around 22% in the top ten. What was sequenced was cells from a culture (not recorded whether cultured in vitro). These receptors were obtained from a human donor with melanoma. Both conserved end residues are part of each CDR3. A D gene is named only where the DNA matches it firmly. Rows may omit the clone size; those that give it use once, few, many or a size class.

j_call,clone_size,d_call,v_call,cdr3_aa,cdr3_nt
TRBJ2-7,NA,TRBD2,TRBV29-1,CSVIGTSGFGSEQYF,TGCAGCGTTATTGGGACTAGCGGATTCGGCAGCGAGCAGTACTTC
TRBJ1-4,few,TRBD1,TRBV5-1,CASSTNRGPGNEKLFF,TGCGCCAGCAGCACAAACAGGGGGCCGGGGAATGAAAAACTGTTTTTT
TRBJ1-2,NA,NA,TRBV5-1,CASSLRTQNYGYTF,TGCGCCAGCAGCTTGAGGACACAGAACTATGGCTACACCTTC
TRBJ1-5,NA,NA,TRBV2,CASSEELGPDQPQHF,TGTGCCAGCAGTGAAGAGTTGGGGCCCGATCAGCCCCAGCATTTT
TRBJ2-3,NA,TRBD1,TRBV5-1,CASRPHGQGGDTQYF,TGCGCCAGCAGGCCCCACGGACAGGGTGGGGATACGCAGTATTTT
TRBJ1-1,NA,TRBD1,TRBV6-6,CAADKGGAGYTEAFF,TGTGCCGCCGACAAAGGGGGCGCTGGGTACACTGAAGCTTTCTTT
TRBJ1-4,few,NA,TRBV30,CAWSGTGQREKLFF,TGTGCCTGGAGTGGCACAGGGCAGAGGGAAAAACTGTTTTTT
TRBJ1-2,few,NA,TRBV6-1,CASRRQGNGYTF,TGTGCCAGCCGTAGGCAGGGGAACGGCTACACCTTC
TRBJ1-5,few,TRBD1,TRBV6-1,CASRGQGLQPQHF,TGTGCCAGCAGGGGACAGGGTCTTCAGCCCCAGCATTTT
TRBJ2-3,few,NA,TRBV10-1,CASSDSRGSDTQYF,TGCGCCAGCAGTGATAGTCGGGGGAGCGATACGCAGTATTTT
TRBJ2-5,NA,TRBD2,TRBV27,CASSFGRYRETQYF,TGTGCCAGCAGTTTCGGGAGGTATAGGGAGACCCAGTACTTC
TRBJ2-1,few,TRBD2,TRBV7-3,CASSLASSGGIGEQFF,TGTGCCAGCAGCTTAGCCTCTAGCGGGGGAATAGGTGAGCAGTTCTTC
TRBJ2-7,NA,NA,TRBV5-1,CASSPGTSDAYEQYF,TGCGCCAGCAGCCCGGGCACTTCTGACGCCTACGAGCAGTACTTC
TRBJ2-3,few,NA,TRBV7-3,CASSLGVSSGSTDTQYF,TGTGCCAGCAGCTTAGGGGTTTCTTCGGGGAGCACAGATACGCAGTATTTT
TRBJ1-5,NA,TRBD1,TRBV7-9,CASSRQGDNQPQHF,TGTGCCAGCAGCAGACAGGGAGACAATCAGCCCCAGCATTTT
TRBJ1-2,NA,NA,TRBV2,CASKLRELGYTF,TGTGCCAGCAAGCTCCGGGAATTAGGCTACACCTTC
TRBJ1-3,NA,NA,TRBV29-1,CSVRTAGNTIYF,TGCAGCGTGAGGACAGCTGGAAACACCATATATTTT
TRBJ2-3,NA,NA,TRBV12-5,CASGLGGSTDTQYF,TGTGCTAGTGGTTTGGGTGGGAGCACAGATACGCAGTATTTT
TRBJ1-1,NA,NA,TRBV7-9,CASSLFYEAFF,TGTGCCAGCAGCTTATTTTATGAAGCTTTCTTT
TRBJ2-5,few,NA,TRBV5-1,CASSLALSPEETQYF,TGCGCCAGCAGCTTGGCCCTCTCCCCAGAAGAGACCCAGTACTTC
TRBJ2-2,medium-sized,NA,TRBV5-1,CASSIQGNTGELFF,TGCGCCAGCAGTATTCAGGGTAACACCGGGGAGCTGTTTTTT
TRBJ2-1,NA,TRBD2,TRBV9,CASSPNVAGGRNEQFF,TGTGCCAGCAGCCCAAACGTAGCGGGGGGGCGGAATGAGCAGTTCTTC
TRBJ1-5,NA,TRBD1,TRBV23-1,CASSQSGTGGQPQHF,TGCGCCAGCAGTCAATCGGGGACAGGAGGCCAGCCCCAGCATTTT
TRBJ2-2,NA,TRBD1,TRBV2,CASTPDRVTGELFF,TGTGCCAGCACCCCGGACAGGGTCACCGGGGAGCTGTTTTTT
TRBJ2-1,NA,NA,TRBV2,CASSARNEQFF,TGTGCCAGCAGTGCCCGGAATGAGCAGTTCTTC
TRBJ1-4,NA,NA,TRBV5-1,CASSFRDVSNEKLFF,TGCGCCAGCAGCTTCCGGGACGTGAGTAATGAAAAACTGTTTTTT
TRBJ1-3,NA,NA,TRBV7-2,CASSFRVSSGNTIYF,TGTGCCAGCAGCTTCAGGGTGAGCTCTGGAAACACCATATATTTT
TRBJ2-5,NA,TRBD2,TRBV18,CASSPKGLAGGQETQYF,TGTGCCAGCTCACCAAAGGGACTAGCGGGGGGCCAAGAGACCCAGTACTTC